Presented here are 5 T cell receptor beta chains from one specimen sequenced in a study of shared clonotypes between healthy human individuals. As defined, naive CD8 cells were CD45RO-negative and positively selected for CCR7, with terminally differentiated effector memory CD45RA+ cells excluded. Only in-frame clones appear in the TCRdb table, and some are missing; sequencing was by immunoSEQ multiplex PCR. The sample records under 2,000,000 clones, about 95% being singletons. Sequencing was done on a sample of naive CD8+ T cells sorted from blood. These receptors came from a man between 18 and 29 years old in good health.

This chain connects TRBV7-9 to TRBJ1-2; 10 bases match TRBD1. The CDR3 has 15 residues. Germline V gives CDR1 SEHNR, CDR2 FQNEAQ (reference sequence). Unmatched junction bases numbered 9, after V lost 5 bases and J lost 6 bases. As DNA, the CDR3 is TGTGCCAGCAGCCTAGGGACAGGGGAGACCAATGGCTACACCTTC. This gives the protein CASSLGTGETNGYTF.

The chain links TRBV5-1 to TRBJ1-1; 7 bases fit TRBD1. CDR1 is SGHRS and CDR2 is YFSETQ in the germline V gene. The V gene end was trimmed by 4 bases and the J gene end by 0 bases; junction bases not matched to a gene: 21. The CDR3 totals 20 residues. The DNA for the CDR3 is TGCGCCAGCAGCCTGGTACGGAGGGGGCGATTTATTTACATGAACACTGAAGCTTTCTTT. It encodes CASSLVRRGRFIYMNTEAFF.

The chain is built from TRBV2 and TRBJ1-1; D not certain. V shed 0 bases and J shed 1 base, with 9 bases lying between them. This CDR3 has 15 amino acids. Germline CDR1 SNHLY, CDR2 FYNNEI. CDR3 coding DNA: TGTGCCAGCAGTGAAGCTAGGACGCCGAACACTGAAGCTTTCTTT. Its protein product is CASSEARTPNTEAFF.

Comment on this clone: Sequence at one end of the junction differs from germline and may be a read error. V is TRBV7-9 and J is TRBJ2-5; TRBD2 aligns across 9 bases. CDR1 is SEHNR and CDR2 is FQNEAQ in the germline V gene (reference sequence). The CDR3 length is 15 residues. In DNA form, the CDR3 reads TGTGCCTGCAGCGGACTTAGCGGGAGCGGGGAGACCCAGTACTTC. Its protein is CACSGLSGSGETQYF.

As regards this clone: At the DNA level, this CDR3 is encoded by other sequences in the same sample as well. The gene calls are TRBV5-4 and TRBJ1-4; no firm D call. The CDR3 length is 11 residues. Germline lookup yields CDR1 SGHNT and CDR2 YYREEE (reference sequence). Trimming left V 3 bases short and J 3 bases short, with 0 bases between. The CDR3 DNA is TGTGCCAGCAGCTCTAATGAAAAACTGTTTTTT. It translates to CASSSNEKLFF.